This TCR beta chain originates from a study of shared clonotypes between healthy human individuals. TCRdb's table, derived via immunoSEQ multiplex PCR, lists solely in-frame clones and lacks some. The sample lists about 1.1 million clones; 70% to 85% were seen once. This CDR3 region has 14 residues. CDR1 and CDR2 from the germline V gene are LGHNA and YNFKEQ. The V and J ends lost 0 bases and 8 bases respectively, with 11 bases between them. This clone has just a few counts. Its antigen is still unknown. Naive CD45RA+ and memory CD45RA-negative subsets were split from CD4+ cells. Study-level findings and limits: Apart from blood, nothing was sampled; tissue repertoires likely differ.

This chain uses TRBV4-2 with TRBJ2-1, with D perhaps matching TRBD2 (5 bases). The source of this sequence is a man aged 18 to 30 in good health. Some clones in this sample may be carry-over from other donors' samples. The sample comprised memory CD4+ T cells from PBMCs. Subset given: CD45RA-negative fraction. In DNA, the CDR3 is TGTGCCAGCAGCCAAGACCCCGGGGTCCATGAGCAGTTCTTC. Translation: CASSQDPGVHEQFF.